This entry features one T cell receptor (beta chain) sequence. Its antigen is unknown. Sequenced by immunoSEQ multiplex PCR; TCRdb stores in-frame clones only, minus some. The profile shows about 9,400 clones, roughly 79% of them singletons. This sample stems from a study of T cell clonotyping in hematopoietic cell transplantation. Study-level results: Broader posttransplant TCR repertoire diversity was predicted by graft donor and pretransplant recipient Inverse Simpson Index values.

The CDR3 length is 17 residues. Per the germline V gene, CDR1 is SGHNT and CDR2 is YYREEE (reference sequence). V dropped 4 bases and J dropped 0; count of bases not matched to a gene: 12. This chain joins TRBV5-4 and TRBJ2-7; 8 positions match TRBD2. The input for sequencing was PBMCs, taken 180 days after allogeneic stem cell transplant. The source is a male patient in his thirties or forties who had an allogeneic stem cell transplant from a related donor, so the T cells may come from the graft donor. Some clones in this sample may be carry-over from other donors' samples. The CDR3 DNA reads TGTGCCAGCAGCCCTCACCGAGCGGGGGTCCCCTCCTACGAGCAGTACTTC. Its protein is CASSPHRAGVPSYEQYF.